Presented here are 8 T cell receptor beta chains from one specimen sequenced in a study of blood T cell repertoires in COVID-19. Measured with immunoSEQ multiplex PCR; TCRdb has only the in-frame clones, and not every one. The repertoire has fewer than 65,000 clones, roughly 85% of them found once; the top ten carry about 18%. The sequencing sample was made of peripheral blood. These receptors originate from a human donor in a cohort sampled during active COVID-19.

The chain employs TRBV19 and TRBJ1-5, with D maybe TRBD1 (5 bases). The CDR3 is 13 amino acids. Germline CDR1 LNHDA, CDR2 SQIVND (reference sequence). V dropped 2 bases and J dropped 7 bases, with 9 bases sitting between them. The chain's CDR3 is CASSIRDSQPQHF. In nucleotides, the CDR3 is TGTGCCAGTAGTATACGGGACTCCCAGCCCCAGCATTTT.

This chain joins TRBV15 and TRBJ2-2, with D maybe TRBD2 (5 bases). V was cut by 9 bases and J by 3 bases, with 14 bases left in between. Germline CDR1 reads LNHNV; CDR2 reads YYDKDF (reference sequence). CDR3 length: 14 amino acids. CDR3 bases: TGTGCCACTGGTAAATTGGAGGACACCGGGGAGCTGTTTTTT. Protein product: CATGKLEDTGELFF.

The V gene is TRBV27, the J gene TRBJ1-4; D is perhaps TRBD1 (5 bases). In germline, CDR1 is MNHEY, CDR2 SMNVEV (reference sequence). Trimming left V 7 bases short and J 8 bases short, with 20 bases between. The CDR3 sequence is 15 residues long. The CDR3 protein is CASTAGRRPGEKLFF. CDR3 in DNA: TGTGCCAGCACCGCGGGGCGGAGACCAGGGGAAAAACTGTTTTTT.

The CDR3 region is CASSLEGAPNQPQHF. In DNA, the CDR3 is TGTGCCAGCAGTTTAGAGGGGGCCCCTAATCAGCCCCAGCATTTT. The V call is TRBV27, the J call TRBJ1-5; 7 bases map to TRBD1. J lost 4 bases, V lost 2 bases, and 5 bases had no gene match. Germline V lookup: CDR1 MNHEY, CDR2 SMNVEV (reference sequence). This CDR3 comprises 15 residues.

The chain uses TRBV2 and TRBJ2-7; D is possibly TRBD2 (6 bases). The CDR3 totals 13 residues. Germline values: CDR1 SNHLY, CDR2 FYNNEI. With 2 bases removed from V and 7 bases from J, the gap between germline ends came to 12 bases. The CDR3 DNA is TGTGCCAGCAGTGAATCCCTGGGAGGAGAGCAGTACTTC. This encodes CASSESLGGEQYF.

The V and J genes are TRBV7-2 and TRBJ2-3; 7 bases align to TRBD2. Per the germline V gene, CDR1 is SGHTA and CDR2 is FQGNSA. J was trimmed by 3 bases and V by 5 bases; bases with no gene match: 11. CDR3 size: 16 residues. The CDR3 DNA sequence: TGTGCCAGCAGCCCCTTGGGGGGGGTGGGTACAGATACGCAGTATTTT. Amino acids: CASSPLGGVGTDTQYF. The full variable domain, in which reference TRBV7-2 and TRBJ2-3 provide the parts outside the CDR3, is GAGVSQSPSNKVTEKGKDVELRCDPISGHTALYWYRQSLGQGLEFLIYFQGNSAPDKSGLPSDRFSAERTGGSVSTLTIQRTQQEDSAVYLCASSPLGGVGTDTQYFGPGTRLTVL.

V is TRBV5-8 and J is TRBJ2-3; 16 nucleotides line up with TRBD2. J lost 4 bases, V lost 2 bases, and 7 bases had no gene match. The CDR3 runs 18 residues. Looked up from germline, CDR1 is SGHTS and CDR2 is YDEGEE. The CDR3 DNA follows: TGTGCCAGCAGCTTCACCGGGACTAGCGGGGGGGCTGCAGATACGCAGTATTTT. Amino acids: CASSFTGTSGGAADTQYF. Full variable domain (outside the CDR3, taken from reference TRBV5-8 and TRBJ2-3): EAGVTQSPTHLIKTRGQQATLRCSPISGHTSVYWYQQALGLGLQFLLWYDEGEERNRGNFPPRFSGRQFPNYSSELNVNALELEDSALYLCASSFTGTSGGAADTQYFGPGTRLTVL.

This clone was found once. The chain carries TRBV11-2 and TRBJ1-2; unclear D gene. Germline V gene sequence: CDR1 SGHAT, CDR2 FQNNGV. The length of the CDR3 is 13 residues. Trimming stripped 5 bases from V and 7 bases from J, with 14 bases between. CDR3 protein: CASSPGEVGGYTF. As DNA, the CDR3 is TGTGCCAGCAGCCCCGGGGAGGTGGGTGGCTACACCTTC.